The text below deals with one T cell receptor beta chain. Original methodology: Amplification with reference gene primers provided the estimates of nucleated cell counts. TCRdb's copy holds only in-frame clones and misses some; the assay was immunoSEQ multiplex PCR. The DNA was the basis for D and trimming; V, J and clone size are from that table. In the table there are more than 45,000 clones, about 90% of which are singletons. This sample stems from a study of blood T cell repertoires in COVID-19. At the level of the study: The United States, Italy and Spain provided the acute and convalescent COVID-19 samples. PBMCs, B-cell-depleted T cells, or T cells provided the cDNA or gDNA that made up the material.

The CDR3 totals 14 residues. V dropped 0 bases and J dropped 7 bases, with 11 bases sitting between them. The germline CDR1 and CDR2 sequences are SGDLS and YYNGEE. This TCR came from a man between 65 and 85 years old with active COVID-19. V usage is TRBV9 and J usage is TRBJ2-1; D is uncertain. Sample: peripheral blood. CDR3 in amino acids: CASSVGNRRNEQFF. The CDR3 bases are TGTGCCAGCAGCGTAGGAAATCGGCGGAATGAGCAGTTCTTC.